Presented here are 17 T cell receptor beta chains from one specimen sequenced in a study of regulatory T cells in long-lasting Graves disease. Time point here: newly diagnosed GD, antithyroid drugs for less than 3 months. The TCR library used RNA extracted from PBMCs. Construction of TCR beta libraries relied on iRepertoire HTBI primers and on Arm-PCR targeting CDR3 regions. TCRdb processed the multiplex PCR reads anew with MiXCR; each CDR3 protein has one entry. The repertoire holds hundreds of thousands of distinct CDR3 sequences, with roughly 15% as singletons. These records were also assigned to another study, of T cells in Graves' hyperthyroidism and ophthalmopathy.

Sequences were derived from peripheral blood mononuclear cells (PBMCs), sampled at new diagnosis, from a patient treated with antithyroid drugs. Receptors were obtained from a woman younger than 45 with Graves disease.

This sequence joins TRBV6-2 or TRBV6-3 and TRBJ2-1, with D uncertain. V was clipped by 3 bases and J by 5 bases, with 14 bases between them. Germline lookup yields CDR1 MNHEY and CDR2 SVGEGT. This CDR3 region has 15 residues. CDR3 protein: CASSYRAVFNNEQFF. The CDR3 DNA is TGTGCCAGCAGTTATAGGGCAGTCTTCAACAATGAGCAGTTCTTC.

This clonotype has a handful of counts. The rearrangement uses TRBV10-2 and TRBJ2-5; 8 nucleotides line up with TRBD2. The J segment lost 3 bases and the V segment lost 7 bases, leaving 7 bases of the junction unmatched. The CDR3 has 14 amino acids. CDR1 and CDR2 (germline): WSHSY, SAAADI. The CDR3 reads CASKPGTSKETQYF. The CDR3 DNA reads as TGCGCCAGCAAACCTGGGACTAGTAAAGAGACCCAGTACTTC.

This clonotype was counted ten times or more. The chain is built from TRBV7-9 and TRBJ2-1; 9 bases agree with TRBD1. Trimming cost V 3 bases and J 7 bases; bases outside gene matches: 4. The CDR3 loop spans 14 amino acids. Germline assignment: CDR1 SEHNR and CDR2 FQNEAQ (reference sequence). CDR3 protein: CASSLGTGINEQFF. The CDR3 DNA sequence: TGTGCCAGCAGCTTGGGGACAGGGATAAATGAGCAGTTCTTC.

V gene TRBV5-5 combines with J gene TRBJ1-2; TRBD1 is a possible D gene (5 bases). CDR1 is SGHKS, CDR2 YYEKEE, per germline (reference sequence). The CDR3 has 19 residues. Trimming took off 4 bases at V and 5 bases at J, with 30 bases between the two ends. The DNA for the CDR3 is TGTGCCAGCAGCCGTAGAGAGGTTGGGTCGACAGACAACCAGTATGGCTACACCTTC. Encoded protein: CASSRREVGSTDNQYGYTF.

The V call is TRBV7-9, the J call TRBJ1-2; 9 bases fit TRBD1. Germline lookup yields CDR1 SEHNR and CDR2 FQNEAQ (reference sequence). The CDR3 consists of 15 residues. V was clipped by 4 bases and J by 4 bases; unmatched bases: 7. CDR3 sequence: CASSSQQGALYGYTF. The CDR3 region has the DNA TGTGCCAGCAGCTCCCAACAGGGGGCCCTCTATGGCTACACCTTC.

This clonotype was counted only a few times. V and J are TRBV6-1 and TRBJ2-4; D remains unclear. Trimming stripped 7 bases from V and 0 bases from J, with 7 bases between. Germline V gene lookup returns CDR1 MNHNS and CDR2 SASEGT. This CDR3 is built from 13 residues. The CDR3 spells CASMTLAKNIQYF. The CDR3 region has the DNA TGTGCCAGCATGACATTAGCCAAAAACATTCAGTACTTC.

This clonotype was observed at least ten times. The chain is built from TRBV2 and TRBJ2-3, with D tentatively TRBD2 (5 bases). Trimming shortened V by 5 bases and J by 5 bases, and 23 bases separated the two germline ends. The CDR3 sequence is 17 residues long. Germline CDR1 SNHLY, CDR2 FYNNEI. The CDR3 bases are TGTGCCAGCAGTACCCGCGAGACTATCCAGCAGAAAGATACGCAGTATTTT. Its translation is CASSTRETIQQKDTQYF.

The rearrangement joins TRBV9 to TRBJ2-3; TRBD2 agrees at 9 bases. This CDR3 is built from 15 residues. Germline-derived CDR1 and CDR2 are SGDLS and YYNGEE. Trimming cost V 5 bases and J 4 bases; bases outside gene matches: 8. Here the CDR3 DNA reads TGTGCCAGCAGACCTCCGGGACTAGCTGCAGATACGCAGTATTTT. Residues: CASRPPGLAADTQYF.

This chain links TRBV19 with TRBJ1-5; D possibly corresponds to TRBD1 (5 bases). Trimming removed 2 bases from V and 0 bases from J, with 11 bases in between. This CDR3 region has 16 residues. Germline CDR1 LNHDA, CDR2 SQIVND (reference sequence). The CDR3 here is CASSIRRDASNQPQHF. The CDR3 coding sequence is TGTGCCAGTAGTATAAGGCGGGACGCTAGCAATCAGCCCCAGCATTTT.

This chain joins TRBV24-1 and TRBJ2-2; no clear D gene. There are 17 residues in the CDR3. The V end lost 3 bases, the J end lost 4 bases, and 17 bases lay between the germline ends. The germline CDR1 and CDR2 sequences are KGHDR and SFDVKD. Here the CDR3 reads CATSDTTLEIGTGELFF. CDR3 coding DNA: TGTGCCACCAGTGATACAACGTTAGAAATCGGCACCGGGGAGCTGTTTTTT.

As for this clonotype: A read error may produce the germline difference seen at one junction end. The gene calls are TRBV7-2 and TRBJ1-6; 7 nucleotides align to TRBD1. The CDR3 has 15 amino acids. Germline V gene lookup returns CDR1 SGHTA and CDR2 FQGNSA. The CDR3 DNA follows: TGTGCCAGCAGCCTTACAGGGGTTTCGACTTCATCCCTCCACTTT. Translated: CASSLTGVSTSSLHF.

Ten or more counts support this clonotype. The genes are TRBV27 and TRBJ1-1, with 8 bases fitting TRBD1. The CDR3 loop spans 13 amino acids. The J segment lost 4 bases and the V segment lost 6 bases, leaving 4 bases of the junction unmatched. Germline CDR1 MNHEY, CDR2 SMNVEV (reference sequence). The CDR3 loop reads CASRQTGGTEAFF. In DNA form, the CDR3 reads TGTGCCAGCAGGCAAACAGGGGGCACTGAAGCTTTCTTT.

The chain uses TRBV28 and TRBJ2-7; 9 bases fit TRBD1. The CDR3 has 16 residues. The V gene's germline CDR1 is MDHEN and CDR2 SYDVKM. V shed 6 bases and J 6 bases; nucleotides not matched to a gene: 15. In DNA, the CDR3 is TGTGCCAGCAGCCACCGACAGGGGGACGCAGCATCCGAGCAGTACTTC. Protein product: CASSHRQGDAASEQYF.

This clonotype turned up a few times. CDR3 sequence reads: CASSPSRTLYGYTF. CDR3 DNA sequence: TGTGCCAGCAGCCCCTCCCGGACCCTTTATGGCTACACCTTC. The chain has TRBV7-9 and TRBJ1-2; D unresolved. V lost 5 bases and J lost 5, with 15 bases in between. The CDR3 runs 14 residues. Per germline, CDR1 SEHNR and CDR2 FQNEAQ (reference sequence). Looking up the rest from reference TRBV7-9 and TRBJ1-2 gives the full variable domain: DTGVSQNPRHKITKRGQNVTFRCDPISEHNRLYWYRQTLGQGPEFLTYFQNEAQLEKSRLLSDRFSAERPKGSFSTLEIQRTEQGDSAMYLCASSPSRTLYGYTFGSGTRLTVV.

The V and J genes are TRBV2 and TRBJ1-5, with D unclear. Germline loops: CDR1 SNHLY, CDR2 FYNNEI. Between the trimmed V and J ends, which lost 5 bases and 4 bases, there was a span of 12 bases. This CDR3 is built from 14 residues. CDR3 region: CASSRTRENQPQHF. Here the CDR3 DNA reads TGTGCCAGCAGTCGGACGCGGGAAAATCAGCCCCAGCATTTT.

This clonotype occurred many times. The rearrangement joins TRBV2 to TRBJ1-2, with D hard to call. Germline CDR1 SNHLY, CDR2 FYNNEI. This CDR3 comprises 14 residues. Between the trimmed V and J ends, which lost 6 bases and 1 base, there was a span of 12 bases. CDR3 loop: CASRFGEFNYGYTF. CDR3 coding DNA: TGTGCCAGCAGGTTTGGGGAGTTTAACTATGGCTACACCTTC.

The chain is built from TRBV29-1 and TRBJ2-7; TRBD1 is a possible D gene (6 bases). Germline V lookup: CDR1 SQVTM, CDR2 ANQGSEA. V lost 7 bases and J 6 bases, leaving 16 bases between the germline ends. This CDR3 spans 12 amino acids. CDR3 protein: CSGLQGPLEQYF. DNA of the CDR3: TGCAGCGGACTACAGGGACCCCTCGAGCAGTACTTC.